Reported below is one T cell receptor beta chain. Its specificity is unknown. The data were obtained in a study of T cell repertoires in cytomegalovirus infection. Study-level information: Well-studied HLA-B-restricted epitopes and recently identified HLA-C-restricted epitopes of CMV were both used in the study. Study-level findings and limits: Carriers of CMV and the relevant HLA type were discriminated by public TCR beta frequency.

TCRdb re-derived calls from the reads in MiXCR, one entry per CDR3 protein. The table shows 830,000 or so distinct CDR3 sequences, with over 25% occurring only once. The CDR3 has 14 amino acids. Trimming removed 5 bases at V and 3 bases at J, with 13 bases between. The receptor's source is a human donor in good health (CMV status not recorded). Some clones in this sample may be carry-over from other donors' samples. J is TRBJ1-1 and V is TRBV12-3 or TRBV12-4, with a weak D call TRBD1 (5 bases). The sample was cultured CD8+ T cells from PBMCs, taken from culture after CMV antigen stimulation. DNA of the CDR3: TGTGCCAGCAGTGTGACAGCTCGAGACACTGAAGCTTTCTTT. It codes for CASSVTARDTEAFF.